The sequence of this T cell receptor beta chain was determined in a study of metastatic and nonmetastatic thyroid tumors. In the study overall: Peripheral blood and tumor or nodule samples from malignant and benign thyroid patients were compared.

Germline V gene data show CDR1 as SGHVS and CDR2 as FNYEAQ. The CDR3 spans 12 residues. Deletions cut 1 base from V and 8 bases from J, with 9 bases between. Thyroid surgery was preceded by no treatment in any patient. The sample holds a few counts of this clone. Per the authors' pipeline: Clinicopathological groups supplied CDR3 differences that were used to build a distant-metastasis classifier for papillary thyroid cancer. MiXCR was used by TCRdb to re-call the PCR reads. V and J calls and clone size were set by TCRdb, not the authors. This sample yields around 50,000 clones, of which just under 30% are seen a single time; approximately 15% belongs to the top ten.

Sample: blood. V and J are TRBV7-6 and TRBJ2-7; D call uncertain. The TCR was taken from a female donor with papillary thyroid cancer or a benign thyroid nodule (not recorded which). Some clones in this sample may be carry-over from other donors' samples. CDR3 region: CASSLEGSKQYF. The CDR3 coding sequence is TGTGCCAGCAGCTTAGAAGGGTCAAAGCAGTACTTC.